This T cell receptor (beta chain) originates from a study of long-term antiretroviral therapy in people with HIV. The CDR3 totals 15 residues. V lost 7 bases, J lost 0 bases, and 13 bases lay in between. Germline V lookup: CDR1 SEHNR, CDR2 FQNEAQ (reference sequence). Survey level was the resolution at which the v3.0 immunoSEQ assay ran. The method was immunoSEQ multiplex PCR; TCRdb's version includes in-frame clones alone and lacks a portion of them. The sample includes roughly 14,000 clones, around four fifths of them seen just once. The sample was unsorted PBMCs, taken 1.8 years before starting antiretroviral therapy. The V call is TRBV7-9, the J call TRBJ2-1; perhaps D is TRBD1 or TRBD2 (5 bases each). The source of this sequence is a woman in her 40s with HIV. The CDR3 nucleotides are TGTGCCAGCATTTACCCAGGGAGCTCCTACAATGAGCAGTTCTTC. It translates to CASIYPGSSYNEQFF. The entire variable domain, with the rest obtained from reference TRBV7-9 and TRBJ2-1, is as follows: DTGVSQNPRHKITKRGQNVTFRCDPISEHNRLYWYRQTLGQGPEFLTYFQNEAQLEKSRLLSDRFSAERPKGSFSTLEIQRTEQGDSAMYLCASIYPGSSYNEQFFGPGTRLTVL.